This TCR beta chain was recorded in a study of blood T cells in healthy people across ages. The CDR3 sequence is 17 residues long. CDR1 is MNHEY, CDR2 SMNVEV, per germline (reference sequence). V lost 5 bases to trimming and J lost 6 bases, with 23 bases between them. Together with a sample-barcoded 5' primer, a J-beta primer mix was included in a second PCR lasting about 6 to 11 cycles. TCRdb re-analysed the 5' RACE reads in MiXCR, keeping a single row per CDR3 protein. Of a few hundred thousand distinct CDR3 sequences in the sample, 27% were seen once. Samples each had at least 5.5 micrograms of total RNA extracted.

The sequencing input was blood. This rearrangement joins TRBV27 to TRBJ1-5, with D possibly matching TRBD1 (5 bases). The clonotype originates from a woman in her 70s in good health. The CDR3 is CASSPDSWGRVGQPQHF. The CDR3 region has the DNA TGTGCCAGCAGTCCAGACTCATGGGGCAGGGTTGGTCAGCCCCAGCATTTT.